This T cell receptor beta chain is from a study of early T cells in non-severe SARS-CoV-2 infection. As for the study in general: With bulk RNA from unsorted whole blood as input, sequencing yielded unpaired chains. Study-wide results and caveats: VDJdb matching, biased toward anti-spike CD8 responses, missed private and CD4 specificities.

This clonotype was counted between two and nine times. Its antigen is not known. Each cDNA molecule carried a unique molecular identifier. Each CDR3 protein is one row after TCRdb ran MiXCR on the 5' RACE reads. In the table there are around 70,000 distinct CDR3 sequences, less than 9.5% of which are singletons. V lost 5 bases to trimming and J lost 6 bases, with 7 bases between them. Germline loops: CDR1 SEHNR, CDR2 FQNEAQ (reference sequence). The CDR3 sequence is 11 residues long. This receptor was taken from an adult who was a healthcare worker with PCR-confirmed SARS-CoV-2 infection or an uninfected control (not recorded which). Sequencing used whole blood. The chain employs TRBV7-9 and TRBJ1-1; D unresolved. CDR3 loop: CASSPWAEAFF. Here the CDR3 DNA reads TGTGCCAGCAGCCCTTGGGCTGAAGCTTTCTTT.